The 9 T cell receptor beta chains below all came from one sample that was sequenced in a study of human T cells and chemical hapten exposure. Time point denoted: pre-sensitization, week 0. Described treatment: therapeutic diphenylcyclopropenone sensitization with weekly scalp DPC. Via MiXCR, TCRdb re-called the RACE reads, giving one row per CDR3 protein. This table holds about 120,000 distinct CDR3 sequences, 13% found once. Material: whole blood, obtained in connection with sensitization to the hapten diphenylcyclopropenone (DPC). The source is a woman between 18 and 29 years old with alopecia areata. Some clones in this sample may be carry-over from other donors' samples.

The chain employs TRBV18 and TRBJ2-7; D is unresolved. V lost 0 bases, J lost 1 base, and 4 bases lay in between. Germline values: CDR1 KGHSH, CDR2 LQKENI. This CDR3 is built from 13 residues. CDR3 coding DNA: TGTGCCAGCTCACCACCGGGTTCCTACGAGCAGTACTTC. It codes for CASSPPGSYEQYF.

This clonotype was recorded a few times. The V call is TRBV12-3 or TRBV12-4, the J call TRBJ2-5; no clear D. This CDR3 region has 12 residues. V lost 3 bases to trimming and J lost 3 bases, with 5 bases between them. The CDR3 protein is CASSLGKETQYF. The CDR3 nucleotides read TGTGCCAGCAGTTTGGGGAAAGAGACCCAGTACTTC.

This clonotype was counted a few times. V and J are TRBV7-9 and TRBJ2-3; TRBD2 aligns across 9 bases. The CDR3 covers 18 residues. Trimming at V came to 0 bases and at J to 0 bases, leaving 7 bases not matched to a gene. The V gene's germline CDR1 is SEHNR and CDR2 FQNEAQ (reference sequence). In nucleotides, the CDR3 is TGTGCCAGCAGCTTAGCTAGCGGGGGCCAACCTAGCACAGATACGCAGTATTTT. This encodes CASSLASGGQPSTDTQYF.

Regarding this clonotype: This is likely a read error, given that the CDR3 carries no conserved phenylalanine or tryptophan at its end. V gene TRBV4-3 combines with J gene TRBJ1-1; D is undetermined. The CDR3 consists of 16 residues. V lost 1 base to trimming and J lost 3 bases, with 15 bases between them. From germline, CDR1 is LGHNA and CDR2 YSLEER. CDR3 bases: TGCGCCAGCAGCCAAGTAGTAACAGACGAATACACTGAAGCTTTCCTT. Translated, it gives CASSQVVTDEYTEAFL.

This clonotype was picked up many times. The chain employs TRBV28 and TRBJ1-2, with D unclear. V shed 2 bases and J shed 1 base, with 5 bases lying between them. CDR1 and CDR2 from the germline V gene are MDHEN and SYDVKM. The CDR3 consists of 13 residues. CDR3 DNA sequence: TGTGCCAGCAGTTTAGTCGGTAACTATGGCTACACCTTC. Its translation is CASSLVGNYGYTF.

This clonotype was observed a few times. The rearrangement links TRBV6-2 or TRBV6-3 to TRBJ2-7, with D hard to call. Trimming took 5 bases from V and 1 from J, leaving 12 bases between them. This CDR3 is built from 14 residues. Germline lookup yields CDR1 MNHEY and CDR2 SVGEGT. CDR3 amino acids: CASSPQAFSYEQYF. In DNA, the CDR3 is TGTGCCAGCAGTCCCCAGGCTTTTTCCTACGAGCAGTACTTC.

The sample holds many counts of this clonotype. The chain has TRBV27 and TRBJ2-7; D is tentatively TRBD1 or TRBD2 (5 bases each). The CDR3 sequence is 15 residues long. Trimming removed 2 bases from V and 1 base from J, with 12 bases in between. Germline CDR1 and CDR2: MNHEY and SMNVEV (reference sequence). In nucleotides, the CDR3 is TGTGCCAGCAGTTTAGAAAGGGGACGTTCCTACGAGCAGTACTTC. Amino acid sequence: CASSLERGRSYEQYF.

This clonotype was seen a few times. CDR3 sequence (DNA): TGTGCCAGCAGCTTAAGGCTGGGACAGGGGGTTGGCGAGCAGTTCTTC. Its protein is CASSLRLGQGVGEQFF. The V gene is TRBV7-2, the J gene TRBJ2-1, with 11 bases that match TRBD1. V was clipped by 2 bases and J by 10 bases; unmatched bases: 10. The germline V gene has CDR1 SGHTA and CDR2 FQGNSA. This CDR3 has 16 residues.

This clonotype was found many times. This CDR3 reads CASSQDHGRARYTEAFF. The DNA for the CDR3 is TGTGCCAGCAGCCAAGATCACGGGCGTGCCCGGTACACTGAAGCTTTCTTT. The chain has TRBV3-1 and TRBJ1-1; unclear D gene. CDR1 is LGHDT and CDR2 is YNNKEL in the germline V gene (reference sequence). This CDR3 spans 17 amino acids. Trimming took off 0 bases at V and 3 bases at J, with 17 bases between the two ends.